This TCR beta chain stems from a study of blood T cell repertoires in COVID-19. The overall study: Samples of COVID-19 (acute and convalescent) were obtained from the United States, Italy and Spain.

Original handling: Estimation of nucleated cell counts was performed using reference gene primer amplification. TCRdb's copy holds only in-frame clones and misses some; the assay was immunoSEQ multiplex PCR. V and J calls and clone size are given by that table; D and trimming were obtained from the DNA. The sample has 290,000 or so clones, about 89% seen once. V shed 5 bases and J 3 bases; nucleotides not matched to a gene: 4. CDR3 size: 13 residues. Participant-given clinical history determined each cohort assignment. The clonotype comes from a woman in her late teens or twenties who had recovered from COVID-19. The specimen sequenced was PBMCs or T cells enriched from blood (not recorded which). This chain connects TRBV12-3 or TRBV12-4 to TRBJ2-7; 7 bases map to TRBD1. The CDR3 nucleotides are TGTGCCAGCAGTCCGACAGGGAACTACGAGCAGTACTTC. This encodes CASSPTGNYEQYF.